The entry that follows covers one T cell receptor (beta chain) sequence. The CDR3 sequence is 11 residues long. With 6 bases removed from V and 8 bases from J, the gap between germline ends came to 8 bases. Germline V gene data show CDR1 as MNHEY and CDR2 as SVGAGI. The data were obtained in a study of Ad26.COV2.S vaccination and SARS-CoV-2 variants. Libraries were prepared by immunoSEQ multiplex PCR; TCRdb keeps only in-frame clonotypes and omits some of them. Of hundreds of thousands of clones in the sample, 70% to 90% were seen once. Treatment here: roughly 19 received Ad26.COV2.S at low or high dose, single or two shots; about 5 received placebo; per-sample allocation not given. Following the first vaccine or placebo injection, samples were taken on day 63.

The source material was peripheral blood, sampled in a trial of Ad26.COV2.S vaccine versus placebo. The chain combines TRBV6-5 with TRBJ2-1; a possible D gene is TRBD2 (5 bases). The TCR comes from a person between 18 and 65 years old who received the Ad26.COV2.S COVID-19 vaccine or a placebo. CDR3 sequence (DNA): TGTGCCAGCAGCGGGGTTGATGAGCAGTTCTTC. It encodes CASSGVDEQFF.